These 21 T cell receptor beta chains came from one sample sequenced in a study of CD8 T cells in ankylosing spondylitis. TCRdb itself ran the 5' RACE reads through MiXCR, one entry per CDR3 protein. The sample yields roughly 100,000 distinct CDR3 sequences, around 24% seen once. Sequenced material: synovial fluid, either unsorted or a sorted T cell fraction (not recorded which). These receptors all stem from a male donor with ankylosing spondylitis.

This clonotype was counted only a few times. The genes are TRBV29-1 and TRBJ2-3, with 10 bases identical to TRBD2. The V gene's germline CDR1 is SQVTM and CDR2 ANQGSEA. V was pared by 4 bases and J by 6 bases, with 4 bases of the junction left unmatched. The CDR3 is made up of 13 amino acids. For the CDR3, the DNA is TGCAGCGTTGCCCTAGCGGGAGTGGATACGCAGTATTTT. It translates to CSVALAGVDTQYF.

The chain links TRBV10-3 to TRBJ2-7; either TRBD1 or TRBD2 may fit D (5 bases each). The V gene's germline CDR1 is ENHRY and CDR2 SYGVKD. The V and J ends lost 0 bases and 5 bases respectively, with 14 bases between them. The CDR3 is 15 residues long. The CDR3 loop reads CAISESGWGNHEQYF. CDR3 bases: TGTGCCATCAGTGAGTCGGGTTGGGGGAACCACGAGCAGTACTTC.

The chain is built from TRBV28 and TRBJ1-1; D is unclear. In germline, CDR1 is MDHEN, CDR2 SYDVKM. The CDR3 extends over 13 amino acids. The V and J ends lost 10 bases and 4 bases respectively, with 16 bases between them. The CDR3 coding sequence is TGTGCCACCACATTAGAGTGGGGCACTGAAGCTTTCTTT. This encodes CATTLEWGTEAFF.

The rearrangement uses TRBV9 and TRBJ1-1; D unresolved. V lost 0 bases and J lost 5, with 14 bases in between. Germline V gene sequence: CDR1 SGDLS, CDR2 YYNGEE. This CDR3 has 15 residues. The chain's CDR3 is CASSVAPSGVTEAFF. The CDR3, as DNA: TGTGCCAGCAGCGTAGCCCCCTCCGGGGTTACTGAAGCTTTCTTT.

The CDR3, as DNA: TGTGCCAGCAGCTTTACAGCGAACACTGAAGCTTTCTTT. Encoded protein: CASSFTANTEAFF. The chain recombines TRBV7-9 with TRBJ1-1; D is ambiguous. CDR3 length equals 13 residues. V lost 3 bases, J lost 1 base, and 6 bases lay in between. Per the germline V gene, CDR1 is SEHNR and CDR2 is FQNEAQ (reference sequence).

V is TRBV27 and J is TRBJ2-1, with D unclear. This CDR3 has 16 amino acids. Germline assignment: CDR1 MNHEY and CDR2 SMNVEV (reference sequence). The germline V and J ends were trimmed by 5 bases and 6 bases, with 20 bases remaining between them. The CDR3 nucleotides are TGTGCCAGCAGTCCACCCTTTGGGCGCGTGGCCAATGAGCAGTTCTTC. This sequence encodes CASSPPFGRVANEQFF.

The sample holds a few counts of this clonotype. V is TRBV12-3 or TRBV12-4 and J is TRBJ2-1, with 13 positions matching TRBD2. V shed 6 bases, J shed 7 bases, and the junction held 6 bases outside the gene matches. This CDR3 is 15 amino acids long. CDR3 amino acids: CASSPGLAGANEQFF. The CDR3, as DNA: TGTGCCAGCAGCCCTGGACTAGCGGGAGCGAATGAGCAGTTCTTC.

The V gene is TRBV10-2, the J gene TRBJ1-6; 8 bases match TRBD1. Per germline, CDR1 WSHSY and CDR2 SAAADI. J gave up 11 bases and V 3 bases, and 12 bases lay outside the gene matches. The CDR3 length is 16 residues. CDR3 sequence: CASSENLGTGGTPLHF. CDR3 nucleotides: TGCGCCAGCAGTGAAAATCTCGGGACAGGCGGCACACCCCTCCACTTT.

This clonotype has only a few counts. V and J are TRBV7-2 and TRBJ2-3; 9 bases agree with TRBD2. The CDR3 is 16 residues long. Trimming at V came to 2 bases and at J to 3 bases, leaving 6 bases not matched to a gene. Germline CDR1 and CDR2: SGHTA and FQGNSA. The CDR3 DNA follows: TGTGCCAGCAGCTTATATAGCGGGAGCTATACAGATACGCAGTATTTT. It yields the protein CASSLYSGSYTDTQYF.

This rearrangement joins TRBV9 to TRBJ2-5; the D is unclear. The V gene's germline CDR1 is SGDLS and CDR2 YYNGEE. This CDR3 is 13 amino acids long. V lost 4 bases, J lost 5 bases, and 12 bases lay in between. This CDR3 is CASSPSSSETQYF. The CDR3 nucleotides read TGTGCCAGCAGCCCCAGCAGCTCGGAGACCCAGTACTTC.

The sample holds a few counts of this clonotype. The chain uses TRBV20-1 and TRBJ2-6; the D is unclear. Looked up from germline, CDR1 is DFQATT and CDR2 is SNEGSKA (reference sequence). The length of the CDR3 is 14 residues. V was cut by 3 bases and J by 0 bases, with 6 bases left in between. The CDR3 DNA sequence: TGCAGTGCTAGTCCAAACTCTGGGGCCAACGTCCTGACTTTC. It codes for CSASPNSGANVLTF.

This clonotype was detected only a few times. The chain carries TRBV10-3 and TRBJ1-3; D possibly corresponds to TRBD1 (5 bases). V was clipped by 9 bases and J by 2 bases, with 8 bases between them. CDR1 is ENHRY and CDR2 is SYGVKD in the germline V gene. This CDR3 comprises 12 residues. The CDR3 reads CAIPGPGNTIYF. The CDR3 nucleotides are TGTGCCATTCCAGGGCCTGGAAACACCATATATTTT.

This chain uses TRBV6-5 with TRBJ1-3; TRBD1 aligns across 9 bases. The V segment lost 0 bases and the J segment 4 bases; nucleotides outside the gene matches: 13. Germline V CDR1 and CDR2: MNHEY, SVGAGI. The CDR3 totals 19 residues. CDR3 sequence (DNA): TGTGCCAGCAGTTACTCGTTTTCTCCTTGGGACAGGGTCGGAAACACCATATATTTT. This codes for CASSYSFSPWDRVGNTIYF.

The genes are TRBV5-4 and TRBJ2-7; D might be TRBD1 (6 bases). Trimming took off 0 bases at V and 2 bases at J, with 12 bases between the two ends. Germline V gene sequence: CDR1 SGHNT, CDR2 YYREEE (reference sequence). The CDR3 spans 15 residues. CDR3 residues: CASSLEGHGTYEQYF. As DNA, the CDR3 is TGTGCCAGCAGCTTGGAGGGACATGGAACCTACGAGCAGTACTTC.

V is TRBV12-3 or TRBV12-4 and J is TRBJ1-4; 10 bases map to TRBD1. The V segment lost 1 base and the J segment 7 bases; nucleotides outside the gene matches: 6. The CDR3 totals 16 residues. The CDR3 DNA reads TGTGCCAGCAGTTTAGGGAGGACAGGGGGAATTGAAAAACTGTTTTTT. This gives the protein CASSLGRTGGIEKLFF.

This clonotype was seen a few times. The rearrangement joins TRBV10-2 to TRBJ1-2; no clear D gene. Germline V lookup: CDR1 WSHSY, CDR2 SAAADI. The V gene lost 3 bases and the J gene lost 4 bases, with 9 bases spanning the gap. The length of the CDR3 is 13 residues. The CDR3 loop reads CASSDDGSYGYTF. CDR3 nucleotides: TGCGCCAGCAGTGACGACGGGTCCTATGGCTACACCTTC.

The J gene is TRBJ2-7, the V gene TRBV7-2; D possibly uses TRBD1 or TRBD2 (6 bases each). Germline CDR1 and CDR2: SGHTA and FQGNSA. V lost 4 bases and J lost 1, with 20 bases in between. This CDR3 has 17 residues. CDR3 residues: CASSYDNQGRGSYEQYF. The CDR3 coding sequence is TGTGCCAGCAGCTATGACAACCAGGGGCGGGGTTCCTACGAGCAGTACTTC.

This chain links TRBV10-3 with TRBJ2-4, with 9 bases identical to TRBD1. Germline trimming cut 5 bases from V and 6 bases from J; bases unmatched to any gene: 5. The CDR3 is 14 amino acids. Germline V gene sequence: CDR1 ENHRY, CDR2 SYGVKD. The CDR3 spells CAISRDRVGNIQYF. DNA of the CDR3: TGTGCCATCAGTCGGGACAGGGTAGGAAACATTCAGTACTTC.

The J gene is TRBJ2-1, the V gene TRBV18; D call uncertain. V was cut by 5 bases and J by 9 bases, with 8 bases left in between. The CDR3 length is 11 residues. Germline values: CDR1 KGHSH, CDR2 LQKENI. The DNA for the CDR3 is TGTGCCAGCTCAGTGAGTGGTGAGCAGTTCTTC. Encoded protein: CASSVSGEQFF.

This clonotype was seen only a few times. The rearrangement links TRBV13 to TRBJ2-7; TRBD2 matches 8 bases. There are 15 residues in the CDR3. CDR1 is PRHDT, CDR2 FYEKMQ, per germline (reference sequence). The J segment lost 4 bases and the V segment lost 5 bases, leaving 10 bases of the junction unmatched. In DNA form, the CDR3 reads TGTGCCAGCAGCCCCTCCGGGGGGGCATTGTACGAGCAGTACTTC. Residues: CASSPSGGALYEQYF.

This clonotype has more than one count but fewer than ten. The rearrangement uses TRBV10-3 and TRBJ1-5, with TRBD1 identical over 10 bases. Germline trimming cut 4 bases from V and 0 bases from J; bases unmatched to any gene: 0. The CDR3 totals 15 residues. Germline CDR1 and CDR2: ENHRY and SYGVKD. The CDR3 reads CAISGTGGSNQPQHF. CDR3 in DNA: TGTGCCATCAGTGGGACAGGGGGTAGCAATCAGCCCCAGCATTTT.